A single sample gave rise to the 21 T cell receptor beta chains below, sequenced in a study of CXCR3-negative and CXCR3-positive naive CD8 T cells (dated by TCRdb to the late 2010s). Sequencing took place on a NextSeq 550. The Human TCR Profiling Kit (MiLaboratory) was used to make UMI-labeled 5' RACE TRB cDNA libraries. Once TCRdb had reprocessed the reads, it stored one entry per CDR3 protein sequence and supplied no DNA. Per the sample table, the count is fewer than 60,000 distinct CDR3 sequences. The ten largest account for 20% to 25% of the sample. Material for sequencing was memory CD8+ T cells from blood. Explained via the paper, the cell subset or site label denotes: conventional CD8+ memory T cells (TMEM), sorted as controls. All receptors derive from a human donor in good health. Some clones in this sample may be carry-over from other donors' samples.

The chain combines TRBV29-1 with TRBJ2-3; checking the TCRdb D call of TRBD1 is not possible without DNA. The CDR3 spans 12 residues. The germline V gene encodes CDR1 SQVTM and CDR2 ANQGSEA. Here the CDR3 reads CSVRDHAYTQYF.

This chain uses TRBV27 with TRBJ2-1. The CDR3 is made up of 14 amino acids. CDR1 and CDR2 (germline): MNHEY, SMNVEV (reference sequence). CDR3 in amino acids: CASSPDLFYNEQFF.

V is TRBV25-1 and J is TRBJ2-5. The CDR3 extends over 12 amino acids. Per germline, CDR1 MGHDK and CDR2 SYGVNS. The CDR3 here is CASSPTSETQYF.

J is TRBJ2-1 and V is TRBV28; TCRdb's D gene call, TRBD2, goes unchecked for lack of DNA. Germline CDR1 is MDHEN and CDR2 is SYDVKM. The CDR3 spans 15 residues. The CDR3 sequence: CATSDSGTRYNEQFF.

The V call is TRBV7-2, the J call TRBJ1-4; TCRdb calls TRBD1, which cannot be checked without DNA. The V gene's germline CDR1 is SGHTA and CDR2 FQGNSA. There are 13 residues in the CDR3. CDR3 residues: CASSQTGNEKLFF.

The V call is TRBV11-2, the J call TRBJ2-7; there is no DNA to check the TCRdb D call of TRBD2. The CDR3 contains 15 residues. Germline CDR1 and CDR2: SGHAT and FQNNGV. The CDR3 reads CASSPTSGFPYEQYF.

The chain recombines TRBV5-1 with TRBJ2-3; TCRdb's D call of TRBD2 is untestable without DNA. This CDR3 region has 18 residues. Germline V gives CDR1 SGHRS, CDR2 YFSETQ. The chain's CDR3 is CASSLYSSGELLTDTQYF.

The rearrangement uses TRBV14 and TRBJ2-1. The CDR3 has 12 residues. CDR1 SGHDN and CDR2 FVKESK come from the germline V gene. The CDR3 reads CASSQISNEQFF.

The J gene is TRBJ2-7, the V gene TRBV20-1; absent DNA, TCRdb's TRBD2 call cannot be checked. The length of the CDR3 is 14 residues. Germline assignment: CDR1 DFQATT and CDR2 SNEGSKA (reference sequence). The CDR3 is CSARGLAGDYEQYF.

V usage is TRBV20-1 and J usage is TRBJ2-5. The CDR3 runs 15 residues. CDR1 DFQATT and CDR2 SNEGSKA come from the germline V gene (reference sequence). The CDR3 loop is CSARGWDRYQETQYF.

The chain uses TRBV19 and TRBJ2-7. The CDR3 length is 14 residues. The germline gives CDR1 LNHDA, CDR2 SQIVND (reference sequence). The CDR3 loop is CASSIGVESYEQYF.

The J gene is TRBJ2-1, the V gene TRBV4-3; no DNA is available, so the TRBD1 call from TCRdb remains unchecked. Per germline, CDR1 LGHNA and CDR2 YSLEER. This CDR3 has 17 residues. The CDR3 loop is CASSFHQGDRGLNEQFF.

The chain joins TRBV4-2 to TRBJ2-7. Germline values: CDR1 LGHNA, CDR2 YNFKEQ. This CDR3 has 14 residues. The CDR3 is CASSQDPGTYEQYF.

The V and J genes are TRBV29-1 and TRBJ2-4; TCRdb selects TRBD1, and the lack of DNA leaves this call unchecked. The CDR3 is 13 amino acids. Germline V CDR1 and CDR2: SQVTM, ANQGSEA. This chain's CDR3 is CSAGGTGIGIQYF.

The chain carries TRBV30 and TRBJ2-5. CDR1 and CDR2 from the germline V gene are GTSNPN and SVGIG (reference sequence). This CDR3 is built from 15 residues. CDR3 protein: CAWSPKVWAVETQYF.

This CDR3 reads CASRPTGGRMNTEAFF. The chain joins TRBV28 to TRBJ1-1; TCRdb reports TRBD1, a call that lacks DNA to check it against. CDR1 is MDHEN, CDR2 SYDVKM, per germline. CDR3 length: 16 residues.

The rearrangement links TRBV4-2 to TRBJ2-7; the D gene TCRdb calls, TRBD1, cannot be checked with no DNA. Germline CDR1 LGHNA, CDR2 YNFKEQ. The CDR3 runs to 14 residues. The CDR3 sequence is CASSQDPTGSEQYF.

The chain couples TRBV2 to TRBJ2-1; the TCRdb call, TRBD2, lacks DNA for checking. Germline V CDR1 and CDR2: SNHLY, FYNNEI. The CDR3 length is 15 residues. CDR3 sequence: CASSEWLELSNEQFF.

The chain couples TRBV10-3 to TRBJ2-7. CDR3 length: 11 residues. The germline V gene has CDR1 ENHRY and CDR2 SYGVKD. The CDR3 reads CAISDTYEQYF.

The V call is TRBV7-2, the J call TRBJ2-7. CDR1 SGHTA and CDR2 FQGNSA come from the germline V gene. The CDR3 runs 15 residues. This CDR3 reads CASSFVRRSDYEQYF.

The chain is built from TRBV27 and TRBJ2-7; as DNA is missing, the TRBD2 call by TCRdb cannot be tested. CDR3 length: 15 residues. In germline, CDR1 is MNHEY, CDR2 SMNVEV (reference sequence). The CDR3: CASSTSGGPIYEQYF.